The present T cell receptor (beta chain) was sequenced within a study of T cell responses to AZD1222 COVID-19 vaccine. Some clones are missing from TCRdb's copy, which holds only in-frame ones; the method was immunoSEQ multiplex PCR. The repertoire holds about 97,000 clones, with about 88% as singletons. This clone came up once. The antigen is not known. Germline V lookup: CDR1 MNHEY, CDR2 SVGAGI. V dropped 2 bases and J dropped 1 base, with 8 bases sitting between them. This CDR3 contains 14 residues. Whole-study results and caveats: Clonal diversity was possibly underestimated; the donors were predominantly white British and more often female. Baseline seropositives among AZD1222 recipients totaled only 5 to 7. Spike was spanned by vaccine-associated CD4 TCRs, which were dominant at 160-218 and 743-854.

The J gene is TRBJ1-1, the V gene TRBV6-5; maybe TRBD1 (5 bases). This TCR was recovered from an adult in good health. The sequencing here drew on peripheral blood, taken on day 0 of AZD1222 vaccination. CDR3 sequence: CASSYGGTNTEAFF. The CDR3 coding sequence is TGTGCCAGCAGTTACGGCGGGACGAACACTGAAGCTTTCTTT.